This T cell receptor beta chain was identified during a study of blood T cells in healthy people across ages. Primed by a sample-barcoded 5' primer and a J-beta primer mix, a second PCR proceeded for 7 to 11 cycles. TCRdb reprocessed the 5' RACE reads with MiXCR, giving one entry per CDR3 protein. The sample comprises around 1.7 million distinct CDR3 sequences, 28% of which are singletons, and over 7% rests with the top ten. The V gene lost 4 bases and the J gene lost 6 bases, with 15 bases spanning the gap. This CDR3 comprises 14 residues. Looked up from germline, CDR1 is SGDLS and CDR2 is YYNGEE. Source material: blood. V is TRBV9 and J is TRBJ2-3, with D possibly TRBD1 on 6 matching bases. This receptor was obtained from a woman younger than 45 in good health. In nucleotides, the CDR3 is TGTGCCAGCAGCACAAACAGGGTTGAGGATACGCAGTATTTT. Amino acid sequence: CASSTNRVEDTQYF.